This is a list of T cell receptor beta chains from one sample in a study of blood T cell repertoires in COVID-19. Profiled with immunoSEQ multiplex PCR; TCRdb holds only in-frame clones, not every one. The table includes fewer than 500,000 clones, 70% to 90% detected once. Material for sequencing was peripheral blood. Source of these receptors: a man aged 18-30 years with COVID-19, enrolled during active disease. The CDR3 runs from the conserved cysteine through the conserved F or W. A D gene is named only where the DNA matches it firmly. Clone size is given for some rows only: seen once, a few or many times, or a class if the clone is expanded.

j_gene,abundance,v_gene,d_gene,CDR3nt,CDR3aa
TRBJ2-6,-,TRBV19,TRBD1,TGTGCCAGTACCCGAACAGGGGTATCCCTCCTCTCTGGGGCCAACGTCCTGACTTTC,CASTRTGVSLLSGANVLTF
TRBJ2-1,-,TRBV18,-,TGTGCCAGCTCACCACCGCCAGGGAACGATGAGCAGTTCTTC,CASSPPPGNDEQFF
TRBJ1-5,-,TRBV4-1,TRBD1,TGCGCCAGCAGCCTAGGACAGGGGGGACAGCCCCAGCATTTT,CASSLGQGGQPQHF
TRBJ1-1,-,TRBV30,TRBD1,TGTGCCTGGAGAGGGACAGGGAGAACTGAAGCTTTCTTT,CAWRGTGRTEAFF
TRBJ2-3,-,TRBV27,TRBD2,TGTGCCAGCAGTTGGTCTAGCGGTCCGAGGGCAGATACGCAGTATTTT,CASSWSSGPRADTQYF
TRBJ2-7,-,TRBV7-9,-,TGTGCCAGCAGCTTAGTTGGCCGTACCTACGAGCAGTACTTC,CASSLVGRTYEQYF
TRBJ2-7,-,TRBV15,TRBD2,TGTGCCACCAGCAGAAACACCCCGGGGCTAGCGGCTGTATCCTACGAGCAGTACTTC,CATSRNTPGLAAVSYEQYF
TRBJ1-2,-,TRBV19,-,TGTGCCAGTAAGGAGGGGCGTAACTATGGCTACACCTTC,CASKEGRNYGYTF
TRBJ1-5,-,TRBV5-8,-,TGTGCCAGCAGCGTCAGGGGTGGCCAGCCCCAGCATTTT,CASSVRGGQPQHF
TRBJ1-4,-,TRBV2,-,TGTGCCAGCAGTGTCGGGGGTTACACTAATGAAAAACTGTTTTTT,CASSVGGYTNEKLFF
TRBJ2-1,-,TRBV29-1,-,TGCAGCGTTGATGGTCTAGTCAATGAGCAGTTCTTC,CSVDGLVNEQFF
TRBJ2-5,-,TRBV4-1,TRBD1,TGCGCCAGCAGCCAGGGCGGGACAGGGGTCCAAGAGACCCAGTACTTC,CASSQGGTGVQETQYF
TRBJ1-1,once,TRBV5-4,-,TGTGCCAGCAGCTCGAACAGGGTCATGAACACTGAAGCTTTCTTT,CASSSNRVMNTEAFF
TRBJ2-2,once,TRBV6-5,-,TGTGCCAGCCCAAAAAGTACAGGGTACGACGGGGAGCTGTTTTTT,CASPKSTGYDGELFF
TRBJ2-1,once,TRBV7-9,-,TGTGCCAGCAGCATGCGGGCGTACAATGAGCAGTTCTTC,CASSMRAYNEQFF
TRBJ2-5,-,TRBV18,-,TGTGCCAGCTCACTGGGACTCCAAGAGACCCAGTACTTC,CASSLGLQETQYF
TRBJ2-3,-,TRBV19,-,TGTGCCAGTAGTAGTTGGGGGCTTGGTGAAGATACGCAGTATTTT,CASSSWGLGEDTQYF
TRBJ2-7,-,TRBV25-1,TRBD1,TGTGCCAGCAGTGAAGTCGGGACAGGGGTTGAGCAGTACTTC,CASSEVGTGVEQYF
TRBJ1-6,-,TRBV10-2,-,TGCGCAGCAGGGAACAGTTATAATTCACCCCTCCACTTT,CAAGNSYNSPLHF
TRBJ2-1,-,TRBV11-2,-,TGTGCCAGCATCCGGACGGGAATCTCCTACAATGAGCAGTTCTTC,CASIRTGISYNEQFF
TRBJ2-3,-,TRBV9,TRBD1,TGTGCCAGCAGCGTAACAGGGGGCCTGACAGATACGCAGTATTTT,CASSVTGGLTDTQYF
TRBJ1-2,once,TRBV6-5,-,TGTGCCAGCAGTTACCGGGAAGTAGGATATGGCTACACCTTC,CASSYREVGYGYTF
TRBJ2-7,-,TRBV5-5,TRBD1,TGTGCCAGCAGCCAGAGGACAGGGGAATCGGGCGAGCAGTACTTC,CASSQRTGESGEQYF
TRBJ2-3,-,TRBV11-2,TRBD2,TGTGCCAGCAGCTTGCGGGAGGGGAGCACAGATACGCAGTATTTT,CASSLREGSTDTQYF
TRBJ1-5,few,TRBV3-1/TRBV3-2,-,TGTGCCAGCAGCCAAGGAGATCAGCCCCAGCATTTT,CASSQGDQPQHF
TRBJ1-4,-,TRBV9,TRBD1,TGTGCCAGCAGCGTACGTGACAGGGAAGAAAAACTGTTTTTT,CASSVRDREEKLFF
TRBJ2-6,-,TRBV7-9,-,TGTGCCAGCAGCTTGCCCGGTTCTAGAGCGTCTGGGGCCAACGTCCTGACTTTC,CASSLPGSRASGANVLTF
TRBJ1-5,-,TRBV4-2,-,TGTGCCAGCAGCCAAGATCTGTCAGTTGGTCAGCCCCAGCATTTT,CASSQDLSVGQPQHF
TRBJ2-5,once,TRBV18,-,TGTGCCAGCTCAGCCGGCGGGGGCCGGGAGACCCAGTACTTC,CASSAGGGRETQYF
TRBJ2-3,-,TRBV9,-,TGTGCCAGCAGCGTAGGGCTTAGCACAGATACGCAGTATTTT,CASSVGLSTDTQYF
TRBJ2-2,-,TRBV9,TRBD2,TGTGCCAGCAGCGTAGCGACTAGCGGGAGTCACGGGGAGCTGTTTTTT,CASSVATSGSHGELFF
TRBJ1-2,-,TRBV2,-,TGTGCCAGCAGCCCCCCAGGCTATGGCTACACCTTC,CASSPPGYGYTF
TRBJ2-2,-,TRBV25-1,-,TGTGCCAGCAGCCCAGGGGTTGACACCGGGGAGCTGTTTTTT,CASSPGVDTGELFF
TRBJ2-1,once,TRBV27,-,TGTGCCAGCAGTTTATATGCGACAGGTTTCGGCAATGAGCAGTTCTTC,CASSLYATGFGNEQFF
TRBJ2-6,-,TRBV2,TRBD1,TGTGCCAGCAGTGAACAGGGGGCAAATGGGGCCAACGTCCTGACTTTC,CASSEQGANGANVLTF
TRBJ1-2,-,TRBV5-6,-,TGTGCCAGCAGCTCCCTCCCACAGGGCGATGGCTACACCTTC,CASSSLPQGDGYTF
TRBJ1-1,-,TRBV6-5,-,TGTGCCAGCAGCGGCAGCCGCGGAGGCACTGAAGCTTTCTTT,CASSGSRGGTEAFF
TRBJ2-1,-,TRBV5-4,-,TGTGCCAGCAGCTTGGACAGCACCTACAATGAGCAGTTCTTC,CASSLDSTYNEQFF
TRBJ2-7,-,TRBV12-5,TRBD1,TGTGCTAGTGGTTTGGTACCGGGACAGGGGCCCTACGAGCAGTACTTC,CASGLVPGQGPYEQYF
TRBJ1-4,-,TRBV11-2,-,TGTGCCAGCAGCTTACTGTCAACTAAGAATGAAAAACTGTTTTTT,CASSLLSTKNEKLFF
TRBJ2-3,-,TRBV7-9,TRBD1,TGTGCCAGCAGTCAGGGGGCGCGGAATACGCAGTATTTT,CASSQGARNTQYF
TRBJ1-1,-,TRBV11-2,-,TGTGCCAGCAGCTTAGAGGCAGGGGTAATGAACACTGAAGCTTTCTTT,CASSLEAGVMNTEAFF
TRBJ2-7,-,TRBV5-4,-,TGTGCCAGCAGCTTGGAGCCTAGCGACTCCTACGAGCAGTACTTC,CASSLEPSDSYEQYF
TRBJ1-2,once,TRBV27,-,TGTGCCAGCAGTCCCTGGCTCGGGGGGTCCGGGTCGGTCGATGCTGGCTACACCTTC,CASSPWLGGSGSVDAGYTF
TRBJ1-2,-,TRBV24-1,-,TGTGCCACCCAGTGTGAGGGAATTAACTATGGCTACACCTTC,CATQCEGINYGYTF
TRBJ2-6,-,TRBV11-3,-,TGTGCCAGCAGCGTCAGGGCCGGGGCCAACGTCCTGACTTTC,CASSVRAGANVLTF
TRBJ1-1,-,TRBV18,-,TGTGCCAGCTCTTCTCTGGGTGAGGACACTGAAGCTTTCTTT,CASSSLGEDTEAFF
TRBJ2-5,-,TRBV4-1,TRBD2,TGCGCCAGCAGCCCCGGACTAGCGGGAGTAGAGACCCAGTACTTC,CASSPGLAGVETQYF
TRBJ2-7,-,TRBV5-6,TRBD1,TGTGCCAGCAGCCTTAGTGGGACAGGGGACTACGAGCAGTACTTC,CASSLSGTGDYEQYF
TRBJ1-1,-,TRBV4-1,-,TGCGCCAGCAGCCAAGTCCATTCGACAGTAAGATACACTGAAGCTTTCTTT,CASSQVHSTVRYTEAFF
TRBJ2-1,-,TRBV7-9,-,TGTGCCAGCAGCTTAGCTGGGGCGCGGAATGAGCAGTTCTTC,CASSLAGARNEQFF
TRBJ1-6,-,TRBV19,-,TGTGCCAGTAGTATGTCGGGGAGGAATTCACCCCTCCACTTT,CASSMSGRNSPLHF